This T cell receptor (beta chain) comes out of a study of T cell repertoires in cytomegalovirus infection (dated by TCRdb to the late 2010s). Turning to the overall study: Alongside well-studied HLA-B-restricted epitopes, the peptide stimulations were aimed at recently identified HLA-C-restricted CMV epitopes, whose presentation resists viral immunomodulation. Because public TCR beta signatures pointed to carriage of CMV infection together with the matching HLA type, the HLA type of each donor mattered for the analysis.

Read against the paper, the sample's treatment or condition label means: in vitro stimulation with specific CMV peptide epitopes to enrich CMV-specific T cells. Results and caveats for the whole study, not just this receptor: The ex vivo response was dominated by HLA-C-restricted CMV-specific TCR beta clonotypes, and the single most frequent clonotype in two of eight donors was supplied by these HLA-C-restricted clonotypes. In both this cohort and an independent cohort of 350 to 400 donors, the cumulative frequency of public TCR beta family members distinguished carriers of CMV infection plus the relevant HLA type.

Points on this clonotype: The clone's antigen remains unknown. Base qualities are not at hand, and no much larger clone is one base apart.

TCRdb records Illumina HiSeq 1500 as the sequencer. Using fastp trimming at Q25 and MiXCR clonotype assembly, TCRdb reanalyzed the public sequencing data and kept in-frame beta chains. Rows matching on CDR3 protein sequence are summarized as one entry with the most common DNA and genes. The table for this sample lists hundreds of thousands of distinct CDR3 sequences; 30% to 40% of them were counted only once. The top ten constitute 13% of the sample. V and J are truncated by 0 bases and 3 bases respectively, leaving an intervening sequence of 6 bases. From the germline V gene, CDR1 is MNHEY and CDR2 is SVGEGT. The CDR3, cysteine through phenylalanine, is 14 amino acids long. Just CDR3 DNA is preserved here, 42 bases in frame from base 1.

Recombination linked TRBV6-2 or TRBV6-3 to TRBJ2-1; the D gene remains uncertain. The receptor comes from a human donor in good health (CMV status not recorded). Some clones in this sample may be carry-over from other donors' samples. The sequenced sample was cultured CD8+ T cells from PBMCs, obtained from culture after CMV antigen stimulation. The CDR3 here reads CASSYSNDYNEQFF. The DNA reads TGTGCCAGCAGTTACTCGAATGACTACAATGAGCAGTTCTTC.